The rows below give T cell receptor beta chains drawn from one sample of a study of neoadjuvant anti-PD-1 for oral cavity cancer. Sequenced by immunoSEQ multiplex PCR; TCRdb stores in-frame clones only, minus some. The table shows around 17,000 clones, with about two thirds occurring only once. The sequenced sample was PBMCs, obtained before nivolumab (anti-PD-1) treatment. These receptors originate from a person between 35 and 79 years old with oral cavity squamous cell carcinoma. CDR3s include the opening cysteine and the closing phenylalanine or tryptophan. The D gene is left open where the match is weak. Clone size is stated in some rows and not others, as once, few, many or a class when expanded.

CDR3aa: CASSFLGLAGYTDTQYF
CDR3nt: TGTGCCAGCAGTTTCCTTGGGCTAGCGGGATACACAGATACGCAGTATTTT
len: 17
d_gene: TRBD2
abundance: .
j_gene: TRBJ2-3
v_gene: TRBV27

CDR3aa: CASSPDRGTWNEQFF
CDR3nt: TGTGCCAGCAGCCCGGATCGGGGGACTTGGAATGAGCAGTTCTTC
len: 15
d_gene: .
abundance: .
j_gene: TRBJ2-1
v_gene: TRBV11-2

CDR3aa: CSVVGTGYTEAFF
CDR3nt: TGCAGCGTGGTAGGGACAGGGTACACTGAAGCTTTCTTT
len: 13
d_gene: TRBD1
abundance: .
j_gene: TRBJ1-1
v_gene: TRBV29-1

CDR3aa: CASGSHMTPGEGYTF
CDR3nt: TGTGCTAGTGGTTCGCACATGACTCCCGGGGAGGGCTACACCTTC
len: 15
d_gene: .
abundance: .
j_gene: TRBJ1-2
v_gene: TRBV12-5

CDR3aa: CASSRGRVSGNTIYF
CDR3nt: TGTGCCAGCAGCCGTGGCAGGGTCTCTGGAAACACCATATATTTT
len: 15
d_gene: .
abundance: few
j_gene: TRBJ1-3
v_gene: TRBV6-5

CDR3aa: CSARANEKLFF
CDR3nt: TGCAGTGCTAGAGCTAATGAAAAACTGTTTTTT
len: 11
d_gene: .
abundance: .
j_gene: TRBJ1-4
v_gene: TRBV20-1

CDR3aa: CASSLLWGAQVGYTF
CDR3nt: TGTGCCAGCAGTTTACTTTGGGGGGCGCAAGTAGGTTACACCTTC
len: 15
d_gene: .
abundance: few
j_gene: TRBJ1-2
v_gene: TRBV28

CDR3aa: CASSLDSGIGGANVLTF
CDR3nt: TGTGCCAGCAGCTTGGATAGCGGGATAGGTGGGGCCAACGTCCTGACTTTC
len: 17
d_gene: TRBD2
abundance: .
j_gene: TRBJ2-6
v_gene: TRBV5-4

CDR3aa: CASTRAGDQPQHF
CDR3nt: TGTGCCAGCACACGGGCGGGAGACCAGCCCCAGCATTTT
len: 13
d_gene: .
abundance: few
j_gene: TRBJ1-5
v_gene: TRBV28

CDR3aa: CASRSPESGSSGYTF
CDR3nt: TGTGCCAGCAGAAGCCCAGAGTCAGGCTCGTCGGGCTACACCTTC
len: 15
d_gene: .
abundance: .
j_gene: TRBJ1-2
v_gene: TRBV28

CDR3aa: CATSEGLGNEKLFF
CDR3nt: TGTGCCACCTCCGAGGGGTTAGGGAATGAAAAACTGTTTTTT
len: 14
d_gene: .
abundance: .
j_gene: TRBJ1-4
v_gene: TRBV6-5

CDR3aa: CSVFDSTLSSYEQYF
CDR3nt: TGCAGCGTTTTCGACAGTACCTTGAGCTCCTACGAGCAGTACTTC
len: 15
d_gene: .
abundance: .
j_gene: TRBJ2-7
v_gene: TRBV29-1

CDR3aa: CASSALGTTAEAFF
CDR3nt: TGTGCCAGCAGTGCCTTAGGGACAACAGCTGAAGCTTTCTTT
len: 14
d_gene: .
abundance: .
j_gene: TRBJ1-1
v_gene: TRBV6-5

CDR3aa: CASTGRSNYGYTF
CDR3nt: TGTGCCAGCACCGGACGGAGTAACTATGGCTACACCTTC
len: 13
d_gene: .
abundance: few
j_gene: TRBJ1-2
v_gene: TRBV6-5

CDR3aa: CASSEMVGQVKPGQYF
CDR3nt: TGTGCCAGCAGTGAAATGGTGGGACAGGTTAAACCCGGGCAGTACTTC
len: 16
d_gene: TRBD1
abundance: .
j_gene: TRBJ2-7
v_gene: TRBV6-1

CDR3aa: CASSKGADRADTQYF
CDR3nt: TGTGCCAGCAGCAAGGGGGCCGACAGGGCAGATACGCAGTATTTT
len: 15
d_gene: TRBD1
abundance: .
j_gene: TRBJ2-3
v_gene: TRBV11-3

CDR3aa: CASSVEGQGQETQYF
CDR3nt: TGTGCCAGCAGCGTAGAGGGACAGGGGCAAGAGACCCAGTACTTC
len: 15
d_gene: TRBD1
abundance: .
j_gene: TRBJ2-5
v_gene: TRBV9

CDR3aa: CASSYTQANYGYTF
CDR3nt: TGTGCCAGCAGTTACACTCAGGCTAACTATGGCTACACCTTC
len: 14
d_gene: .
abundance: .
j_gene: TRBJ1-2
v_gene: TRBV6-5

CDR3aa: CASSQGLGGDTQYF
CDR3nt: TGTGCCAGCAGCCAGGGATTAGGGGGGGATACGCAGTATTTT
len: 14
d_gene: .
abundance: .
j_gene: TRBJ2-3
v_gene: TRBV5-8

CDR3aa: CASSPMNTGELFF
CDR3nt: TGTGCCAGCAGCCCAATGAACACCGGGGAGCTGTTTTTT
len: 13
d_gene: .
abundance: once
j_gene: TRBJ2-2
v_gene: TRBV7-3

CDR3aa: CSVDAPNYGYTF
CDR3nt: TGCAGCGTTGACGCGCCTAACTATGGCTACACCTTC
len: 12
d_gene: .
abundance: .
j_gene: TRBJ1-2
v_gene: TRBV29-1

CDR3aa: CASSVQGAGGYTF
CDR3nt: TGTGCCAGCAGTGTACAGGGGGCAGGTGGCTACACCTTC
len: 13
d_gene: TRBD1
abundance: .
j_gene: TRBJ1-2
v_gene: TRBV6-1

CDR3aa: CASSRGGTQPQHF
CDR3nt: TGTGCCAGTAGTAGAGGGGGCACTCAGCCCCAGCATTTT
len: 13
d_gene: TRBD1
abundance: .
j_gene: TRBJ1-5
v_gene: TRBV19

CDR3aa: CSVSEGVSQPQHF
CDR3nt: TGCAGCGTTTCAGAGGGGGTCTCTCAGCCCCAGCATTTT
len: 13
d_gene: .
abundance: .
j_gene: TRBJ1-5
v_gene: TRBV29-1